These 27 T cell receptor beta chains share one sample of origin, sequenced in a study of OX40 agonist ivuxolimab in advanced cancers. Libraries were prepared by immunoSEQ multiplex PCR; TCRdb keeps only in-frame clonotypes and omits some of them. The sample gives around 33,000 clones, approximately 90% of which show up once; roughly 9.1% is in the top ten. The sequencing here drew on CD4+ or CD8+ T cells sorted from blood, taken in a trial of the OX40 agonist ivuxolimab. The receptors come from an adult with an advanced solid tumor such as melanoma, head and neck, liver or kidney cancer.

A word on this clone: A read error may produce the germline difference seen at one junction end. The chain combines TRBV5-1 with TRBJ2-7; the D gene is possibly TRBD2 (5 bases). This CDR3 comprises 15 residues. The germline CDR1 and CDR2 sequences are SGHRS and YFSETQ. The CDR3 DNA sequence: TGCGCCAGCGGCTTGGCAGTTACGGGATCTTTCGAGCAGTACTTC. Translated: CASGLAVTGSFEQYF.

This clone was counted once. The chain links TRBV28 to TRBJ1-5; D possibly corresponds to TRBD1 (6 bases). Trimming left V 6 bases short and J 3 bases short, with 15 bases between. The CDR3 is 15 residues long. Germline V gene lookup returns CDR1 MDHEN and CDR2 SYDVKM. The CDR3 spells CASRNSGDINQPQHF. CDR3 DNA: TGTGCCAGCAGGAACTCGGGGGACATCAATCAGCCCCAGCATTTT.

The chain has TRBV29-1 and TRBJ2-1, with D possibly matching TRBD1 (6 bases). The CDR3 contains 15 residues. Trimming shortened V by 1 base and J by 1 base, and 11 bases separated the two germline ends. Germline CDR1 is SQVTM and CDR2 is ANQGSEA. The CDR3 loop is CSVEGVQGSYNEQFF. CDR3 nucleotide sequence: TGCAGCGTTGAAGGTGTTCAGGGGTCCTACAATGAGCAGTTCTTC.

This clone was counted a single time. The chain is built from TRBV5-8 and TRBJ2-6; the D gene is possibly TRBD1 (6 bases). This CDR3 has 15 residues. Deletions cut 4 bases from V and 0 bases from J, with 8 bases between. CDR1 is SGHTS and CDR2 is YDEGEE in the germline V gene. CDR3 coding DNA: TGTGCCAGCAGCCCACAGGGCTCTGGGGCCAACGTCCTGACTTTC. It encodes CASSPQGSGANVLTF.

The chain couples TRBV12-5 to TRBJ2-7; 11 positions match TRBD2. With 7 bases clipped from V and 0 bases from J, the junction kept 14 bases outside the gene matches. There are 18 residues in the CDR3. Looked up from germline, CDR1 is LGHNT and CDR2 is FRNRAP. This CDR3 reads CASALAAASGGSSYEQYF. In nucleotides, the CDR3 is TGTGCTAGTGCTTTAGCCGCGGCTAGCGGGGGGAGCTCCTACGAGCAGTACTTC. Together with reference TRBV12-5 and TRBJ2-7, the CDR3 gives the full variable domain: DARVTQTPRHKVTEMGQEVTMRCQPILGHNTVFWYRQTMMQGLELLAYFRNRAPLDDSGMPKDRFSAEMPDATLATLKIQPSEPRDSAVYFCASALAAASGGSSYEQYFGPGTRLTVT.

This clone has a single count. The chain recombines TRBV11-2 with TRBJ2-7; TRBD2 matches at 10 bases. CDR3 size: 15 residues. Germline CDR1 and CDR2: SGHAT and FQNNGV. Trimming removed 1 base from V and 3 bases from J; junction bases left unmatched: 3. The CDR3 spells CASSLAPSGSYEQYF. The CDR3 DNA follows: TGTGCCAGCAGCTTAGCCCCTAGCGGGAGCTACGAGCAGTACTTC.

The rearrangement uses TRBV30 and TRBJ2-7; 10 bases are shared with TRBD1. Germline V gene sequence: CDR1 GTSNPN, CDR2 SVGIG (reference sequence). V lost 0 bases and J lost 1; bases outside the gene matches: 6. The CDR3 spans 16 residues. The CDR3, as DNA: TGTGCCTGGAGTGTACTTAGGACAGGGGGTTCCTACGAGCAGTACTTC. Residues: CAWSVLRTGGSYEQYF. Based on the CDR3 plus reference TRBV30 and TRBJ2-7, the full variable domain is SQTIHQWPATLVQPVGSPLSLECTVEGTSNPNLYWYRQAAGRGLQLLFYSVGIGQISSEVPQNLSASRPQDRQFILSSKKLLLSDSGFYLCAWSVLRTGGSYEQYFGPGTRLTVT.

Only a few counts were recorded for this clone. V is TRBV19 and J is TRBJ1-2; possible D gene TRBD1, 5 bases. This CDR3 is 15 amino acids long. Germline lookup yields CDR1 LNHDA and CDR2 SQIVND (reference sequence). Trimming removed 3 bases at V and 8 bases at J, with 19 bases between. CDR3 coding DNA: TGTGCCAGTAGTATGGGGCAGCAACACTGGGAGGGCTACACCTTC. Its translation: CASSMGQQHWEGYTF.

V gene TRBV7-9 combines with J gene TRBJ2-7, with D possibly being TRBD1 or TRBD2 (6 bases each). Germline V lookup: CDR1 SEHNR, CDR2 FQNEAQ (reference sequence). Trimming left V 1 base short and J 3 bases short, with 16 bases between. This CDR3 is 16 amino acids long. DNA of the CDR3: TGTGCCAGCAGCTTAGGTCACGGGGGCTCTGACTACGAGCAGTACTTC. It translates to CASSLGHGGSDYEQYF. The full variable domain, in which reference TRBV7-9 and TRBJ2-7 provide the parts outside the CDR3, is DTGVSQNPRHKITKRGQNVTFRCDPISEHNRLYWYRQTLGQGPEFLTYFQNEAQLEKSRLLSDRFSAERPKGSFSTLEIQRTEQGDSAMYLCASSLGHGGSDYEQYFGPGTRLTVT.

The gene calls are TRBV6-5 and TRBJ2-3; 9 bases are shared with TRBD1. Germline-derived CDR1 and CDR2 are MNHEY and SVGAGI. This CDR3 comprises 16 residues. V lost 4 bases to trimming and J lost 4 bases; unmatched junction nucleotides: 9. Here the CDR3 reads CASSSGDRVFADTQYF. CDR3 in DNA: TGTGCCAGCAGTTCCGGGGACAGGGTGTTTGCAGATACGCAGTATTTT.

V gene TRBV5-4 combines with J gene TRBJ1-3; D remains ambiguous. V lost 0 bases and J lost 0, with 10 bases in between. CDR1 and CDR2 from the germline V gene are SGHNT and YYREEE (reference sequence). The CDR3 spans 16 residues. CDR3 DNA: TGTGCCAGCAGCTTGGGTCCGGGGAACTCTGGAAACACCATATATTTT. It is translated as CASSLGPGNSGNTIYF.

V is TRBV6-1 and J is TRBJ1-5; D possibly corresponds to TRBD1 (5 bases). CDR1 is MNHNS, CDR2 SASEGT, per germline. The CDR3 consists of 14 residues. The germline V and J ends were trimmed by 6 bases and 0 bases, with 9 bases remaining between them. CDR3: CASSQTDSNQPQHF. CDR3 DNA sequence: TGTGCCAGCAGCCAGACAGATAGCAATCAGCCCCAGCATTTT.

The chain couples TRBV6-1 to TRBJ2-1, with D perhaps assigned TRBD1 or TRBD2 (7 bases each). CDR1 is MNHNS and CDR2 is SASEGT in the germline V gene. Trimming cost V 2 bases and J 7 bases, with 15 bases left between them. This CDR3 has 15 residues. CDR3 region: CASSEPGGQTNEQFF. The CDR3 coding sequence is TGTGCCAGCAGTGAACCGGGGGGACAGACTAATGAGCAGTTCTTC.

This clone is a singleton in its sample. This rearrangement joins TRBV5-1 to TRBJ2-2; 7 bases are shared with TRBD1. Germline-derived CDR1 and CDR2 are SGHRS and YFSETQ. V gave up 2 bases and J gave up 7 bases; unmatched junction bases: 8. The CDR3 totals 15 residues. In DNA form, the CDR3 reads TGCGCCAGCAGCTTAAAAATACAGGGGAGCGGGGAGCTGTTTTTT. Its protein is CASSLKIQGSGELFF.

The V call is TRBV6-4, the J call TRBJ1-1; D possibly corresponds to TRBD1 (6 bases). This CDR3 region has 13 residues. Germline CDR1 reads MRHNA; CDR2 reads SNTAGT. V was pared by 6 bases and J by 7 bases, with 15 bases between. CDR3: CASSAWEGGEAFF. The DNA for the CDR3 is TGTGCCAGCAGCGCTTGGGAAGGGGGTGAAGCTTTCTTT.

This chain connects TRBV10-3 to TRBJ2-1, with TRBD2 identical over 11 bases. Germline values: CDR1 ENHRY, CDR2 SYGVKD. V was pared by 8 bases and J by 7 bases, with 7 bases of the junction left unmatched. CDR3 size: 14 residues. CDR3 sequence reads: CAIAGTSGGNEQFF. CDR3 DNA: TGTGCCATCGCTGGAACTAGCGGGGGAAATGAGCAGTTCTTC.

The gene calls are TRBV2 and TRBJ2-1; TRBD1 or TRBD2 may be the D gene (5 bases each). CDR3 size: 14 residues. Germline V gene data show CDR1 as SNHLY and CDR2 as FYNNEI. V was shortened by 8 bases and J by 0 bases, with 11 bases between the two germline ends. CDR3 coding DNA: TGTGCCAGCGTGGGACGGAGCTCCTACAATGAGCAGTTCTTC. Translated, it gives CASVGRSSYNEQFF.

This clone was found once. The CDR3, as DNA: TGCGCCAGCAGCATCGTGGCGGGCGTTAATGAAAAACTGTTTTTT. Translated: CASSIVAGVNEKLFF. This chain connects TRBV5-1 to TRBJ1-4; no clear D gene. Germline V gene sequence: CDR1 SGHRS, CDR2 YFSETQ. This CDR3 region has 15 residues. V was shortened by 4 bases and J by 4 bases, with 14 bases between the two germline ends.

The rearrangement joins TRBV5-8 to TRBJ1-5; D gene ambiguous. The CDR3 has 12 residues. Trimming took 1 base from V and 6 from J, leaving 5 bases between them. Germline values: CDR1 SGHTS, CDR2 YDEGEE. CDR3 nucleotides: TGTGCCAGCAGCTTGCAGTTTCAGCCCCAGCATTTT. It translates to CASSLQFQPQHF.

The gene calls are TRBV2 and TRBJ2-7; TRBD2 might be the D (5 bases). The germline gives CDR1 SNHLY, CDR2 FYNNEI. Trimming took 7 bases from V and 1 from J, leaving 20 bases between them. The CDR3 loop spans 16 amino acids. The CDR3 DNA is TGTGCCAGCACGGGCCGAGGGAGCGGAACTTCCTACGAGCAGTACTTC. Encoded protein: CASTGRGSGTSYEQYF.

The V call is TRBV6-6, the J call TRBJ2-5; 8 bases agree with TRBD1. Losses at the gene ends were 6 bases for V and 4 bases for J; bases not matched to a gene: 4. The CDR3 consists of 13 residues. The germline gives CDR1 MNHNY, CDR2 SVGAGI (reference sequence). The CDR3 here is CASRDRAGETQYF. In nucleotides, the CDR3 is TGTGCCAGCAGGGACAGGGCGGGAGAGACCCAGTACTTC.

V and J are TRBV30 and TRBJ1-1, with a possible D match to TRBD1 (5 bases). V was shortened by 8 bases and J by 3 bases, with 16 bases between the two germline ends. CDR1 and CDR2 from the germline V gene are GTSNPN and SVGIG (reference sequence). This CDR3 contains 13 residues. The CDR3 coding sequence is TGTGCCACAAGTCGGCAGGGAGACACTGAAGCTTTCTTT. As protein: CATSRQGDTEAFF. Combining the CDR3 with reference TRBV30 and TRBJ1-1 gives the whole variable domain SQTIHQWPATLVQPVGSPLSLECTVEGTSNPNLYWYRQAAGRGLQLLFYSVGIGQISSEVPQNLSASRPQDRQFILSSKKLLLSDSGFYLCATSRQGDTEAFFGQGTRLTVV.

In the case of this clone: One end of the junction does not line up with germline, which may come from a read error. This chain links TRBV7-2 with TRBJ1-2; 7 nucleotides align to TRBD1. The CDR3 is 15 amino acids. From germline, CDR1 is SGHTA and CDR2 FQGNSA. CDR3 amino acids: CASSLDVSYGQDVPF. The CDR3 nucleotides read TGTGCCAGCAGCTTAGACGTTTCCTACGGACAGGATGTCCCCTTC.

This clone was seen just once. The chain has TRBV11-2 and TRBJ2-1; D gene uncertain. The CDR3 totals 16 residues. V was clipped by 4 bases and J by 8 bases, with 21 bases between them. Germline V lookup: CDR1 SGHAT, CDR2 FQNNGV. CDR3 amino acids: CASSSGTHQKEYEQFF. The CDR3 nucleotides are TGTGCCAGCAGCTCAGGAACCCACCAGAAAGAGTATGAGCAGTTCTTC.

DNA for the CDR3: TGTGCCAGCTCTCCTGTTACCTCCTACGAGCAGTACTTC. Its protein is CASSPVTSYEQYF. The J gene is TRBJ2-7, the V gene TRBV18; D uncertain. The CDR3 contains 13 residues. V lost 6 bases to trimming and J lost 0 bases, with 9 bases between them. Per germline, CDR1 KGHSH and CDR2 LQKENI.

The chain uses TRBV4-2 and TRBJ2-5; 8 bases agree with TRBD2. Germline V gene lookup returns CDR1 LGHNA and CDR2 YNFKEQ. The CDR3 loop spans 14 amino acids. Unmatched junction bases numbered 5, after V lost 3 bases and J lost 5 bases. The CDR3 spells CASSHPGGIETQYF. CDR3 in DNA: TGTGCCAGCAGCCACCCGGGGGGGATCGAGACCCAGTACTTC.

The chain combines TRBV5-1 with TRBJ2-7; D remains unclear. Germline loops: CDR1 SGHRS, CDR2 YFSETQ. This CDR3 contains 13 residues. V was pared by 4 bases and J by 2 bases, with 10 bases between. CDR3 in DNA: TGCGCCAGCAGCCAAGACCGTCCCTACGAGCAGTACTTC. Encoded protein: CASSQDRPYEQYF.